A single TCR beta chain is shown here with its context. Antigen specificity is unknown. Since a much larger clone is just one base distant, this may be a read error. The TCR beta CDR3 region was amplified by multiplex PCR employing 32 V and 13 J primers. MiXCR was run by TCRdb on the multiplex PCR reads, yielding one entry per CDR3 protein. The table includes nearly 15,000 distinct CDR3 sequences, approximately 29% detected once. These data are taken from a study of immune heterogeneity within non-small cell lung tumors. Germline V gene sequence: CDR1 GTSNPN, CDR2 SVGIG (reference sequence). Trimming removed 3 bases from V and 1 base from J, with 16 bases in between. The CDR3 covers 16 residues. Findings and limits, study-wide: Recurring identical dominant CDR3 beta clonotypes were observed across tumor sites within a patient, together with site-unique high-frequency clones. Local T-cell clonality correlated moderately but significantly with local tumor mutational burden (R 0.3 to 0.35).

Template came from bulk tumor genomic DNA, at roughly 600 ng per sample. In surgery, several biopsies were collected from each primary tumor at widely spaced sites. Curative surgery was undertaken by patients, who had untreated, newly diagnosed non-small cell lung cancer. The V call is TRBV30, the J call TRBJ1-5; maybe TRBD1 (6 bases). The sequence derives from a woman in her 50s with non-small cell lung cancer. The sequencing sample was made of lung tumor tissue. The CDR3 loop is CAWSLKSGGSNQPQHF. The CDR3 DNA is TGTGCCTGGAGCCTAAAGTCGGGGGGCAGCAATCAGCCCCAGCATTTT.